This passage covers 6 T cell receptor beta chains from one sample sequenced in a study of blood T cell repertoires in COVID-19. Some clones are missing from TCRdb's copy, which holds only in-frame ones; the method was immunoSEQ multiplex PCR. This sample has about 270,000 clones; 75% to 90% occur once, and the top ten carry under 3%. Sequencing input: PBMCs or T cells enriched from blood (not recorded which). The source of these receptors is a woman under 30 who had recovered from COVID-19.

The chain carries TRBV19 and TRBJ2-3; TRBD2 matches 11 bases. V shed 2 bases and J 2 bases; nucleotides not matched to a gene: 3. Per germline, CDR1 LNHDA and CDR2 SQIVND (reference sequence). The CDR3 length is 16 residues. In DNA form, the CDR3 reads TGTGCCAGTAGTATATTAGCGGGGGGGTCCACAGATACGCAGTATTTT. It specifies CASSILAGGSTDTQYF. The complete variable domain, with remaining parts taken from reference TRBV19 and TRBJ2-3, reads DGGITQSPKYLFRKEGQNVTLSCEQNLNHDAMYWYRQDPGQGLRLIYYSQIVNDFQKGDIAEGYSVSREKKESFPLTVTSAQKNPTAFYLCASSILAGGSTDTQYFGPGTRLTVL.

The V gene is TRBV14, the J gene TRBJ2-5; 8 nucleotides line up with TRBD1. The CDR3 length is 17 residues. J lost 1 base, V lost 4 bases, and 11 bases had no gene match. Germline loops: CDR1 SGHDN, CDR2 FVKESK. CDR3 residues: CASSPGGGTGIQETQYF. The DNA for the CDR3 is TGTGCCAGCAGCCCGGGTGGAGGGACAGGAATCCAAGAGACCCAGTACTTC. Full variable domain (rest looked up from reference TRBV14 and TRBJ2-5): EAGVTQFPSHSVIEKGQTVTLRCDPISGHDNLYWYRRVMGKEIKFLLHFVKESKQDESGMPNNRFLAERTGGTYSTLKVQPAELEDSGVYFCASSPGGGTGIQETQYFGPGTRLLVL.

V and J are TRBV5-4 and TRBJ1-2; 7 nucleotides agree with TRBD1. Germline V gene lookup returns CDR1 SGHNT and CDR2 YYREEE (reference sequence). The CDR3 is made up of 16 amino acids. V was pared by 0 bases and J by 3 bases, with 8 bases of the junction left unmatched. CDR3 amino acids: CASSLERRTGDYGYTF. As DNA, the CDR3 is TGTGCCAGCAGCTTGGAACGGCGTACAGGGGACTATGGCTACACCTTC.

V gene TRBV5-1 combines with J gene TRBJ1-2; 8 bases are shared with TRBD1. CDR3 length: 14 residues. V lost 6 bases, J lost 4 bases, and 8 bases stayed unmatched. Germline V CDR1 and CDR2: SGHRS, YFSETQ. In nucleotides, the CDR3 is TGCGCCAGCACCCCCGACAGGGGATTCTATGGCTACACCTTC. It encodes CASTPDRGFYGYTF.

The chain recombines TRBV3-1 (or the pseudogene TRBV3-2) with TRBJ2-3; 8 positions agree with TRBD2. CDR1 is LGHDT, CDR2 YNNKEL, per germline (reference sequence). The length of the CDR3 is 16 residues. J was trimmed by 2 bases and V by 4 bases; bases with no gene match: 8. DNA for the CDR3: TGTGCCAGCAGCCTTAAAAAGACTAGCGCCACAGATACGCAGTATTTT. Protein sequence: CASSLKKTSATDTQYF.

The J gene is TRBJ1-5, the V gene TRBV19; 11 bases align to TRBD1. J was trimmed by 2 bases and V by 3 bases; bases with no gene match: 6. The CDR3 totals 17 residues. CDR1 LNHDA and CDR2 SQIVND come from the germline V gene (reference sequence). CDR3 in DNA: TGTGCCAGTAGTATTTGGAGGGGACAGGGGGGCAATCAGCCCCAGCATTTT. Translation: CASSIWRGQGGNQPQHF.